These 21 T cell receptor beta chains share one sample of origin, sequenced in a study of radiation and T cells in renal cell carcinoma. Generated by immunoSEQ multiplex PCR, the TCRdb table keeps only in-frame clones and is missing some. In the table there are about 62,000 clones, about 83% of which are singletons. As to time point: blood 4 weeks post-SBRT, at nephrectomy. Treatment described: 15 Gy SBRT to primary tumor, nephrectomy 4 weeks later. This material consisted of blood, taken from a patient whose treatment included radiotherapy and nephrectomy. The receptors here all came from a man aged 60 to 75 with renal cell carcinoma.

J is TRBJ1-1 and V is TRBV7-4; 7 positions match TRBD1. Trimming cost V 6 bases and J 0 bases; bases outside gene matches: 10. This CDR3 has 16 amino acids. Germline CDR1 and CDR2: SGHVT and SQSDAQ. The chain's CDR3 is CASSSRQGKMNTEAFF. The CDR3 nucleotides read TGTGCCAGCAGTTCCCGACAGGGCAAAATGAACACTGAAGCTTTCTTT.

The chain links TRBV14 to TRBJ2-7; TRBD1 aligns across 9 bases. This CDR3 spans 16 amino acids. The V and J ends lost 5 bases and 3 bases, in that order; junction bases with no gene match: 11. Per the germline V gene, CDR1 is SGHDN and CDR2 is FVKESK. The DNA of the CDR3 is TGTGCCAGCAGCAAACCAGGGACAGGGTTACTCTACGAGCAGTACTTC. Protein sequence: CASSKPGTGLLYEQYF.

The V call is TRBV11-3, the J call TRBJ1-2; D unclear. CDR1 and CDR2 from the germline V gene are SGHNT and YENEEA. This CDR3 is built from 19 residues. V lost 1 base, J lost 7 bases, and 28 bases lay in between. The CDR3 spells CASSLAPPQTPADLFGYTF. The CDR3 DNA is TGTGCCAGCAGCTTAGCCCCTCCCCAAACACCGGCGGACCTCTTTGGCTACACCTTC.

The chain links TRBV5-5 to TRBJ2-3; TRBD2 agrees at 8 bases. This CDR3 comprises 16 residues. Losses at the gene ends were 3 bases for V and 0 bases for J; bases not matched to a gene: 6. In germline, CDR1 is SGHKS, CDR2 YYEKEE (reference sequence). CDR3 sequence reads: CASSSGKRGSTDTQYF. For the CDR3, the DNA is TGTGCCAGCAGCTCCGGAAAGCGGGGGAGCACAGATACGCAGTATTTT.

V usage is TRBV11-2 and J usage is TRBJ2-3; tentatively, D is TRBD2 (5 bases). In germline, CDR1 is SGHAT, CDR2 FQNNGV. The CDR3 spans 17 residues. Trimming removed 0 bases at V and 1 base at J, with 14 bases between. The CDR3 here is CASSLDMWTARTDTQYF. CDR3 bases: TGTGCCAGCAGCTTAGATATGTGGACTGCCCGCACAGATACGCAGTATTTT.

This clone was seen just once. V gene TRBV5-1 combines with J gene TRBJ1-5; 7 positions agree with TRBD1. The trim removed 8 bases at V and 4 bases at J, leaving 9 bases unmatched. Germline V gives CDR1 SGHRS, CDR2 YFSETQ. This CDR3 has 14 amino acids. As DNA, the CDR3 is TGCGCCAGGCTCGCCAAGACAGGGAATCAGCCCCAGCATTTT. It codes for CARLAKTGNQPQHF.

This clone appeared once. The chain joins TRBV10-3 to TRBJ2-7, with a weak D call TRBD2 (5 bases). Germline V lookup: CDR1 ENHRY, CDR2 SYGVKD. The CDR3 has 12 amino acids. Trimming shortened V by 11 bases and J by 5 bases, and 16 bases separated the two germline ends. The CDR3 is CASGEGYNEQYF. The CDR3 DNA follows: TGTGCCTCAGGTGAGGGCTATAACGAGCAGTACTTC.

The chain has TRBV6-1 and TRBJ2-1; 7 bases are shared with TRBD2. Germline V gene sequence: CDR1 MNHNS, CDR2 SASEGT. The CDR3 has 15 residues. After removal of 2 bases from V and 2 bases from J, the junction contained 3 bases not matched to a gene. CDR3 sequence (DNA): TGTGCCAGCAGTGAATTGGCGGGGGCCTACAATGAGCAGTTCTTC. Encoded protein: CASSELAGAYNEQFF.

The V and J genes are TRBV27 and TRBJ1-2; possibly TRBD1 for D (5 bases). Germline assignment: CDR1 MNHEY and CDR2 SMNVEV (reference sequence). The CDR3 is made up of 13 amino acids. Trimming pared 1 base from V and 8 bases from J, leaving 11 bases between. The CDR3 loop reads CASSLLGGYGYTF. The CDR3 coding sequence is TGTGCCAGCAGTTTATTGGGGGGGTACGGCTACACCTTC.

The CDR3 DNA reads as TGTGCCAGTAATGCAGGGGTCTGGCAGCCCCAGCATTTT. It is translated as CASNAGVWQPQHF. The rearrangement links TRBV19 to TRBJ1-5; TRBD1 might be the D (6 bases). V lost 7 bases to trimming and J lost 7 bases, with 14 bases between them. The CDR3 consists of 13 residues. Germline-derived CDR1 and CDR2 are LNHDA and SQIVND (reference sequence).

The chain carries TRBV9 and TRBJ2-1; 11 bases match TRBD2. J gave up 0 bases and V 3 bases, and 5 bases lay outside the gene matches. The CDR3 length is 17 residues. Per the germline V gene, CDR1 is SGDLS and CDR2 is YYNGEE. The CDR3 DNA reads as TGTGCCAGCAGCGGCACTAGCGGGGGCCTCTCCTACAATGAGCAGTTCTTC. Amino acid sequence: CASSGTSGGLSYNEQFF.

This clone was detected a few times. The V gene is TRBV30, the J gene TRBJ1-1; 10 bases are a match to TRBD1. CDR1 and CDR2 from the germline V gene are GTSNPN and SVGIG (reference sequence). The CDR3 extends over 15 amino acids. The junction had 10 bases not matched to a gene; V was cut back by 2 bases and J by 7 bases. The CDR3: CAWSPPDRGWVEAFF. For the CDR3, the DNA is TGTGCCTGGAGTCCCCCGGACAGGGGGTGGGTTGAAGCTTTCTTT. The full variable domain, in which reference TRBV30 and TRBJ1-1 provide the parts outside the CDR3, is SQTIHQWPATLVQPVGSPLSLECTVEGTSNPNLYWYRQAAGRGLQLLFYSVGIGQISSEVPQNLSASRPQDRQFILSSKKLLLSDSGFYLCAWSPPDRGWVEAFFGQGTRLTVV.

This chain uses TRBV6-5 with TRBJ1-1; D gene ambiguous. The CDR3 runs to 16 residues. Between the trimmed V and J ends, which lost 2 bases and 1 base, there was a span of 14 bases. Germline CDR1 is MNHEY and CDR2 is SVGAGI. The CDR3 coding sequence is TGTGCCAGCAGTTACGGCCAGACGGGTTGGAACACTGAAGCTTTCTTT. Translation gives CASSYGQTGWNTEAFF.

V is TRBV19 and J is TRBJ1-1, with 8 positions matching TRBD1. Looked up from germline, CDR1 is LNHDA and CDR2 is SQIVND (reference sequence). J gave up 1 base and V 6 bases, and 10 bases lay outside the gene matches. This CDR3 has 16 amino acids. Here the CDR3 DNA reads TGTGCCAGTAGGCCCAGGGGGCGAAACAGGAACACTGAAGCTTTCTTT. This encodes CASRPRGRNRNTEAFF.

The chain combines TRBV6-1 with TRBJ1-1, with D perhaps matching TRBD1 (6 bases). CDR1 is MNHNS and CDR2 is SASEGT in the germline V gene. This CDR3 contains 16 residues. Between the trimmed V and J ends, which lost 4 bases and 4 bases, there was a span of 19 bases. Here the CDR3 reads CASSAWGGSESTEAFF. The CDR3 region has the DNA TGTGCCAGCAGTGCCTGGGGGGGCTCGGAGAGCACTGAAGCTTTCTTT.

V usage is TRBV20-1 and J usage is TRBJ2-5; D remains unclear. The J call may not be correct, given that the DNA end is closer to TRBJ2-7. The germline V gene encodes CDR1 DFQATT and CDR2 SNEGSKA (reference sequence). This CDR3 is built from 11 residues. The CDR3 bases are TGCAGTGCTAGCCCAGACTACGAGCAGTACTTC. It is translated as CSASPDYEQYF.

The J gene is TRBJ2-3, the V gene TRBV7-9; 9 nucleotides match TRBD2. This CDR3 spans 15 amino acids. J gave up 9 bases and V 0 bases, and 7 bases lay outside the gene matches. CDR1 is SEHNR, CDR2 FQNEAQ, per germline (reference sequence). The CDR3 DNA reads TGTGCCAGCAGCTTAGCTGCGGGGGGGCCCGACACGCAGTATTTT. This translates into CASSLAAGGPDTQYF.

The V gene is TRBV7-2, the J gene TRBJ2-3, with TRBD1 as a possible D gene (5 bases). Germline-derived CDR1 and CDR2 are SGHTA and FQGNSA. V was trimmed by 3 bases and J by 5 bases, leaving 15 bases between them. The CDR3 totals 15 residues. CDR3 coding DNA: TGTGCCAGCAGCTTTATCGGTCGAAGGGGAGATACGCAGTATTTT. This translates into CASSFIGRRGDTQYF.

This clone was seen a handful of times. V usage is TRBV2 and J usage is TRBJ1-5; no clear D. CDR1 SNHLY and CDR2 FYNNEI come from the germline V gene. The CDR3 totals 15 residues. Between the trimmed V and J ends, which lost 4 bases and 3 bases, there was a span of 13 bases. This CDR3 is CASSAPKVLNQPQHF. CDR3 DNA: TGTGCCAGCAGTGCCCCGAAGGTGCTCAATCAGCCCCAGCATTTT.

This sequence joins TRBV7-9 and TRBJ1-1; TRBD1 is a possible D gene (5 bases). Germline V gene data show CDR1 as SEHNR and CDR2 as FQNEAQ (reference sequence). The V end lost 5 bases, the J end lost 3 bases, and 7 bases lay between the germline ends. The CDR3 covers 12 residues. The CDR3 sequence is CASSGADTEAFF. The CDR3 nucleotides are TGTGCCAGCAGCGGGGCGGACACTGAAGCTTTCTTT.

J is TRBJ2-1 and V is TRBV7-2; D is undetermined. Trimming took 0 bases from V and 0 from J, leaving 6 bases between them. Germline loops: CDR1 SGHTA, CDR2 FQGNSA. The CDR3 length is 15 residues. CDR3: CASSLAAVSYNEQFF. The CDR3 nucleotides read TGTGCCAGCAGCTTAGCGGCGGTCTCCTACAATGAGCAGTTCTTC.